This TCR beta chain came from a study of Graves' ophthalmopathy and Graves' hyperthyroidism. J gave up 7 bases and V 6 bases, and 8 bases lay outside the gene matches. The CDR3 is made up of 13 amino acids. Germline loops: CDR1 ENHRY, CDR2 SYGVKD. General study results and limits: It was with 70.59% sensitivity and about 72% specificity that the model predicted ophthalmopathy progression.

Of note for this clonotype: The antigen is unknown.

The authors amplified TCR beta CDR3 regions from RNA transcripts. First-round RT-PCR used HTBI primers; second-round multiplex PCR followed. TCRdb analysed the multiplex PCR reads with MiXCR anew, one entry per CDR3 protein. The sample holds approximately 640,000 distinct CDR3 sequences; roughly two fifths are singletons and the top ten take more than 2.5%. Ophthalmopathic donors had moderate-to-severe activity, CAS ≥3 and NOSPECS ≥4, with disease that had lasted under 3 months. Exclusion covered patients with other autoimmune diseases or uncontrolled infections (as well as pregnancy or lactation). Establishment of the diagnosis relied upon clinical symptoms, serum thyroxine, TRAb, thyroid ultrasound and orbital computed tomography.

The V and J genes are TRBV10-3 and TRBJ2-7; 8 nucleotides align to TRBD1. Sequencing used peripheral blood. This receptor was obtained from an adult man with Graves' ophthalmopathy. The CDR3 DNA follows: TGTGCCATCAGCATCGGACAGGGAGGAGAGCAGTACTTC. This sequence encodes CAISIGQGGEQYF.